These T cell receptor beta chains were read from a single sample in a study of T cell responses to AZD1222 COVID-19 vaccine. Libraries were prepared by immunoSEQ multiplex PCR; TCRdb keeps only in-frame clonotypes and omits some of them. This table has tens of thousands of clones, 88% appearing once. The sequenced sample was peripheral blood, obtained 28 days after the second AZD1222 dose. The receptors originated from an adult who received the AZD1222 COVID-19 vaccine. Both conserved end residues are part of each CDR3. A D gene is named only where the DNA matches it firmly. Rows give clone size only sometimes, using once, few, many, or a class for an expanded clone.

V gene	J gene	clone size	D gene	CDR3 protein	CDR3 DNA
TRBV7-9	TRBJ1-1	.	.	CASSLLPGGTEAFF	TGTGCCAGCAGCTTACTCCCGGGTGGCACTGAAGCTTTCTTT
TRBV19	TRBJ1-5	.	.	CASRGGHLDQPQHF	TGTGCCAGTAGGGGGGGCCACTTAGATCAGCCCCAGCATTTT
TRBV6-2/TRBV6-3	TRBJ2-5	.	.	CASSYERGKTTQYF	TGTGCCAGCAGTTACGAGAGGGGTAAGACGACCCAGTACTTC
TRBV27	TRBJ1-4	.	.	CASRLGGVGEKLFF	TGTGCCAGCAGACTCGGGGGGGTCGGTGAAAAACTGTTTTTT
TRBV7-8	TRBJ1-5	once	.	CASSSGQTRNQPQHF	TGTGCCAGCAGCTCGGGTCAGACGCGCAATCAGCCCCAGCATTTT
TRBV27	TRBJ2-7	.	.	CASADRGSEQYF	TGTGCCAGCGCTGATAGGGGAAGCGAGCAGTACTTC
TRBV19	TRBJ1-5	.	.	CASRWGHLNQPQHF	TGTGCCAGTAGATGGGGACACCTTAATCAGCCCCAGCATTTT
TRBV7-6	TRBJ2-5	.	TRBD2	CASSLGPGTSLETQYF	TGTGCCAGCAGCTTAGGGCCCGGGACTAGCTTGGAGACCCAGTACTTC
TRBV14	TRBJ2-3	.	.	CASSYGLTDTQYF	TGTGCCAGCAGCTACGGACTAACAGATACGCAGTATTTT
TRBV10-2	TRBJ2-7	.	.	CASREGEQYF	TGCGCCAGCAGGGAAGGCGAGCAGTACTTC
TRBV7-9	TRBJ2-3	.	TRBD2	CASSPGGLAATTDTQYF	TGTGCCAGCAGCCCGGGGGGACTAGCGGCTACCACAGATACGCAGTATTTT
TRBV27	TRBJ2-1	few	.	CASRNGLTTNNEQFF	TGTGCCAGCAGGAACGGACTCACAACAAACAATGAGCAGTTCTTC
TRBV6-6	TRBJ1-1	.	.	CASSLLTGNTEAFF	TGTGCCAGCAGTCTCCTGACAGGGAACACTGAAGCTTTCTTT
TRBV7-3	TRBJ2-7	.	TRBD2	CASSLGPGTSGYEQYF	TGTGCCAGCAGCTTAGGCCCCGGGACTAGCGGGTACGAGCAGTACTTC
TRBV7-9	TRBJ2-7	once	.	CASSRSGSSYEQYF	TGTGCCAGCAGCAGGAGTGGTAGCTCCTACGAGCAGTACTTC
TRBV25-1	TRBJ2-1	once	.	CASSEEQGYNEQFF	TGTGCCAGCAGTGAAGAGCAAGGATACAATGAGCAGTTCTTC
TRBV6-6	TRBJ1-5	.	.	CASSYPSIGGNQPQHF	TGTGCCAGCAGTTACCCGTCCATAGGTGGCAATCAGCCCCAGCATTTT
TRBV5-1	TRBJ2-3	.	.	CASSLASGPGTDTQYF	TGCGCCAGCAGCTTAGCCAGCGGTCCCGGCACAGATACGCAGTATTTT
TRBV6-6	TRBJ1-2	.	TRBD1	CASSYNDKGAPTF	TGTGCCAGCAGTTATAATGACAAGGGGGCCCCCACCTTC
TRBV7-8	TRBJ2-7	few	.	CASSLARSPGVYEQYF	TGTGCCAGCAGCTTAGCGAGGTCCCCTGGAGTATACGAGCAGTACTTC
TRBV28	TRBJ1-2	.	.	CASRFGVYGYTF	TGTGCCAGCAGATTCGGGGTCTATGGCTACACCTTC
TRBV6-5	TRBJ2-2	few	TRBD2	CASKLAGGTGELFF	TGTGCCAGTAAACTAGCGGGGGGCACCGGGGAGCTGTTTTTT
TRBV9	TRBJ2-3	.	TRBD2	CASSARTSRASTDTQYF	TGTGCCAGCAGCGCTAGGACTAGCCGTGCTAGCACAGATACGCAGTATTTT
TRBV6-5	TRBJ2-1	.	.	CASSFRRGRDEQFF	TGTGCCAGCAGTTTTCGAAGGGGGAGGGATGAGCAGTTCTTC
TRBV19	TRBJ1-2	.	TRBD1	CASSKQGALGYTF	TGTGCCAGTAGTAAACAGGGGGCGCTTGGCTACACCTTC
TRBV7-3	TRBJ2-7	few	.	CASIEWGPYEQYF	TGTGCCAGCATCGAATGGGGGCCCTACGAGCAGTACTTC
TRBV7-2	TRBJ2-1	few	TRBD2	CASSLGLASNEQFF	TGTGCCAGCAGCTTAGGACTAGCATCCAATGAGCAGTTCTTC
TRBV27	TRBJ2-1	.	.	CASSRGTVDEQFF	TGTGCCAGCAGTCGGGGGACGGTAGATGAGCAGTTCTTC
TRBV30	TRBJ1-1	.	.	CAWSGRGGLGGMNTEAFF	TGTGCCTGGAGTGGGCGCGGGGGGCTAGGTGGGATGAACACTGAAGCTTTCTTT
TRBV29-1	TRBJ2-7	.	.	CSVVPPSDYEQYF	TGCAGCGTTGTCCCCCCTAGCGACTACGAGCAGTACTTC
TRBV10-3	TRBJ2-1	.	TRBD2	CAISAYGGRVTYVHNEQFF	TGTGCCATCAGTGCCTACGGCGGGAGGGTAACTTATGTCCACAATGAGCAGTTCTTC
TRBV6-1	TRBJ2-7	.	.	CASSEIGVVRGYEQYF	TGTGCCAGCAGTGAAATAGGTGTTGTCAGGGGTTACGAGCAGTACTTC
TRBV12-3/TRBV12-4	TRBJ2-2	.	TRBD2	CASSRGGTGELFF	TGTGCCAGCAGTCGCGGGGGCACCGGGGAGCTGTTTTTT
TRBV4-2	TRBJ2-1	.	TRBD2	CASSQDAGGPSEQFF	TGTGCCAGCAGCCAGGACGCGGGAGGGCCGAGTGAGCAGTTCTTC
TRBV7-9	TRBJ2-1	.	TRBD1	CASSLMGQGAYNEQFF	TGTGCCAGCAGCCTCATGGGACAGGGGGCCTACAATGAGCAGTTCTTC
TRBV19	TRBJ2-1	.	.	CASSSLSYNEQFF	TGTGCCAGTAGTTCCCTCTCCTACAATGAGCAGTTCTTC
TRBV7-9	TRBJ2-7	.	.	CASSLEGRLYEQYF	TGTGCCAGCAGCTTAGAAGGCAGACTATACGAGCAGTACTTC
TRBV11-2	TRBJ2-2	.	.	CASSSYAIAIPGELFF	TGTGCCAGCAGCTCGTACGCAATAGCGATCCCCGGGGAGCTGTTTTTT
TRBV7-2	TRBJ1-3	.	TRBD1	CASSPQGTYPSGNTIYF	TGTGCCAGCAGCCCACAGGGGACCTACCCCTCTGGAAACACCATATATTTT
TRBV5-1	TRBJ2-1	.	TRBD2	CASSSGLAGSHNEQFF	TGCGCCAGCAGTTCAGGACTAGCGGGATCCCACAATGAGCAGTTCTTC
TRBV5-1	TRBJ2-1	.	.	CASSRGDMGIDEQFF	TGCGCCAGCAGCCGAGGGGATATGGGTATAGATGAGCAGTTCTTC
TRBV14	TRBJ2-7	.	TRBD1	CASSQGTGAYEQYF	TGTGCCAGCAGCCAAGGGACAGGGGCCTACGAGCAGTACTTC
TRBV15	TRBJ2-5	.	.	CATSTGRQEGETQYF	TGTGCCACCAGCACAGGCCGACAGGAGGGAGAGACCCAGTACTTC
TRBV19	TRBJ1-1	.	.	CASRLSQRNTEAFF	TGTGCCAGTAGACTAAGTCAGAGGAACACTGAAGCTTTCTTT
TRBV3-1/TRBV3-2	TRBJ2-1	.	.	CASSRPDSSSYNEQFF	TGTGCCAGCAGCCGACCGGACAGCAGCTCCTACAATGAGCAGTTCTTC
TRBV27	TRBJ2-4	once	.	CASREGLYKNIQYF	TGTGCCAGCAGAGAGGGACTCTACAAAAACATTCAGTACTTC
TRBV7-9	TRBJ2-5	.	.	CASTPSQETQYF	TGTGCCAGCACCCCGTCCCAAGAGACCCAGTACTTC
TRBV6-1	TRBJ1-4	.	TRBD1	CASKYRGGEKLFF	TGTGCCAGTAAATACAGGGGCGGGGAAAAACTGTTTTTT
TRBV6-1	TRBJ2-3	few	.	CASSESGGEVDTQYF	TGTGCCAGCAGTGAATCTGGAGGGGAGGTAGATACGCAGTATTTT
TRBV6-1	TRBJ2-3	.	.	CASSEALMISTDTQYF	TGTGCCAGCAGTGAAGCGCTGATGATTAGCACAGATACGCAGTATTTT
TRBV6-5	TRBJ2-1	.	TRBD2	CASRVSLAGREQFF	TGTGCCAGCAGAGTAAGTCTAGCGGGACGCGAGCAGTTCTTC
TRBV28	TRBJ2-7	.	.	CASSDSDIMDYEQYF	TGTGCCAGCAGTGATTCAGATATTATGGACTACGAGCAGTACTTC
TRBV28	TRBJ2-1	.	TRBD2	CASSPPPRLAADNEQFF	TGTGCCAGCAGCCCCCCCCCTAGACTAGCGGCGGACAATGAGCAGTTCTTC
TRBV18	TRBJ2-5	.	TRBD1	CASGGQAGETQYF	TGTGCCAGCGGGGGACAGGCCGGGGAGACCCAGTACTTC